The next 15 T cell receptor beta chains were all read from a single sample in a study of CD8 T cells in ankylosing spondylitis. TCRdb analysed the 5' RACE reads with MiXCR anew, one entry per CDR3 protein. This table holds about 200,000 distinct CDR3 sequences, more than 10% found once. Material for sequencing was blood, either unsorted or a sorted T cell fraction (not recorded which). These receptor sequences come from a male donor with ankylosing spondylitis or in good health (not recorded which).

The V gene is TRBV5-1, the J gene TRBJ2-2; D uncertain. This CDR3 spans 11 amino acids. V dropped 3 bases and J dropped 10 bases, with 7 bases sitting between them. Germline V gene lookup returns CDR1 SGHRS and CDR2 YFSETQ. Here the CDR3 reads CASSSGPELFF. CDR3 nucleotide sequence: TGCGCCAGCAGCTCTGGACCGGAGCTGTTTTTT.

This clonotype was counted between two and nine times. This sequence joins TRBV12-3 or TRBV12-4 and TRBJ1-1; D is uncertain. CDR3 length: 13 amino acids. Trimming pared 3 bases from V and 3 bases from J, leaving 8 bases between. Here the CDR3 reads CASSFLEDTEAFF. The CDR3 DNA is TGTGCCAGCAGTTTTCTAGAGGACACTGAAGCTTTCTTT.

The genes are TRBV4-1 and TRBJ2-2; maybe TRBD1 (6 bases). Germline CDR1 reads MGHRA; CDR2 reads YSYEKL. Trimming left V 3 bases short and J 2 bases short, with 13 bases between. The CDR3 runs 16 residues. This CDR3 reads CASSHSRDTNTGELFF. CDR3 DNA: TGCGCCAGCAGCCACAGCCGGGACACCAACACCGGGGAGCTGTTTTTT.

In its sample, this clonotype was seen many times. The chain couples TRBV12-3 or TRBV12-4 to TRBJ2-3; D is ambiguous. The CDR3 loop spans 14 amino acids. With 7 bases removed from V and 2 bases from J, the gap between germline ends came to 13 bases. CDR3 sequence reads: CASTPVGFTDTQYF. As DNA, the CDR3 is TGTGCCAGCACCCCGGTGGGCTTCACAGATACGCAGTATTTT.

J is TRBJ1-2 and V is TRBV6-1, with D perhaps TRBD1 (6 bases). V was pared by 1 base and J by 4 bases, with 13 bases between. The germline V gene has CDR1 MNHNS and CDR2 SASEGT. The CDR3 is made up of 15 amino acids. The CDR3 DNA follows: TGTGCCAGCAGTGAAGAGTCGGGGGGCAGCTATGGCTACACCTTC. It specifies CASSEESGGSYGYTF.

A few counts support this clonotype. The chain combines TRBV20-1 with TRBJ2-5; 8 nucleotides agree with TRBD2. V lost 0 bases, J lost 5 bases, and 14 bases stayed unmatched. The CDR3 consists of 17 residues. Per the germline V gene, CDR1 is DFQATT and CDR2 is SNEGSKA (reference sequence). CDR3 sequence: CSARDITTSGGGETQYF. The CDR3 bases are TGCAGTGCTAGAGACATAACCACTAGCGGTGGGGGGGAGACCCAGTACTTC.

This clonotype was counted only a few times. The CDR3 DNA follows: TGCAGTGCTAGTCTTGTGGGAACGGGTCAGCCCCAGCATTTT. Its translation is CSASLVGTGQPQHF. The rearrangement links TRBV20-1 to TRBJ1-5; no definite D call. Trimming took off 3 bases at V and 6 bases at J, with 15 bases between the two ends. The CDR3 extends over 14 amino acids. CDR1 is DFQATT, CDR2 SNEGSKA, per germline (reference sequence).

The rearrangement joins TRBV6-5 to TRBJ2-5; TRBD2 aligns across 8 bases. Per the germline V gene, CDR1 is MNHEY and CDR2 is SVGAGI. The V segment lost 0 bases and the J segment 6 bases; nucleotides outside the gene matches: 6. The CDR3 has 15 amino acids. The CDR3 sequence: CASSYSERERQTQYF. The CDR3 DNA reads as TGTGCCAGCAGTTACTCCGAGCGGGAGAGGCAGACCCAGTACTTC.

This chain's CDR3 is CASSIAVALTDTQYF. The CDR3, as DNA: TGTGCCAGCAGTATAGCGGTGGCACTCACAGATACGCAGTATTTT. The rearrangement joins TRBV27 to TRBJ2-3, with D maybe TRBD2 (6 bases). Trimming shortened V by 5 bases and J by 2 bases, and 14 bases separated the two germline ends. The CDR3 is 15 amino acids. Per the germline V gene, CDR1 is MNHEY and CDR2 is SMNVEV (reference sequence).

CDR3 amino acids: CASSSLTSVGELFF. The CDR3 DNA follows: TGTGCCAGCAGCTCCTTGACTAGCGTCGGGGAGCTGTTTTTT. The V call is TRBV11-2, the J call TRBJ2-2; 8 bases align to TRBD2. J gave up 7 bases and V 4 bases, and 5 bases lay outside the gene matches. The CDR3 contains 14 residues. Germline lookup yields CDR1 SGHAT and CDR2 FQNNGV.

This clonotype was counted between two and nine times. The chain has TRBV11-2 and TRBJ2-5; D is tentatively TRBD1 or TRBD2 (5 bases each). Germline lookup yields CDR1 SGHAT and CDR2 FQNNGV. The CDR3 runs to 15 residues. The V and J ends lost 0 bases and 5 bases respectively, with 13 bases between them. The CDR3 coding sequence is TGTGCCAGCAGCTTAGAGGGACCGCCGGTGGAGACCCAGTACTTC. Amino acids: CASSLEGPPVETQYF.

This clonotype was found once. This chain joins TRBV27 and TRBJ1-1; D gene ambiguous. Trimming took off 4 bases at V and 0 bases at J, with 18 bases between the two ends. This CDR3 contains 17 residues. Per germline, CDR1 MNHEY and CDR2 SMNVEV (reference sequence). CDR3: CASSSISDAFMNTEAFF. Here the CDR3 DNA reads TGTGCCAGCAGTTCCATCTCTGACGCTTTCATGAACACTGAAGCTTTCTTT.

This clonotype was found a few times. This rearrangement joins TRBV15 to TRBJ2-1; possible D gene TRBD2, 6 bases. The germline V and J ends were trimmed by 8 bases and 0 bases, with 11 bases remaining between them. The length of the CDR3 is 14 residues. The germline gives CDR1 LNHNV, CDR2 YYDKDF (reference sequence). The CDR3 DNA follows: TGTGCCACCCGGGCGGAGGGCTCCTACAATGAGCAGTTCTTC. Protein product: CATRAEGSYNEQFF.

This clonotype occurred a few times. The rearrangement links TRBV25-1 to TRBJ1-2, with D possibly matching TRBD1 (6 bases). This CDR3 comprises 15 residues. V was pared by 1 base and J by 3 bases, with 12 bases between. The germline gives CDR1 MGHDK, CDR2 SYGVNS. CDR3 nucleotides: TGTGCCAGCAGTGAATTCCAGGGGACCGACTATGGCTACACCTTC. Protein product: CASSEFQGTDYGYTF.

The J gene is TRBJ2-1, the V gene TRBV9, with 13 bases aligning to TRBD2. The CDR3 covers 19 residues. V gave up 0 bases and J gave up 0 bases; unmatched junction bases: 6. Looked up from germline, CDR1 is SGDLS and CDR2 is YYNGEE. CDR3 in DNA: TGTGCCAGCAGCGTAGGCGGACTAGCGGGAGAAGGCTCCTACAATGAGCAGTTCTTC. It codes for CASSVGGLAGEGSYNEQFF. Looking up the rest from reference TRBV9 and TRBJ2-1 gives the full variable domain: DSGVTQTPKHLITATGQRVTLRCSPRSGDLSVYWYQQSLDQGLQFLIQYYNGEERAKGNILERFSAQQFPDLHSELNLSSLELGDSALYFCASSVGGLAGEGSYNEQFFGPGTRLTVL.